This TCR beta chain was identified during a study of T cells in women clearing cervical HPV infection. Generated by immunoSEQ multiplex PCR, the TCRdb table keeps only in-frame clones and is missing some. The sample includes around 28,000 clones. The sample consisted of blood buffy coat. This TCR was recovered from a woman between 18 and 70 years old with a cervical HPV16 infection that either progressed to CIN3+ or cleared (not recorded which).

The CDR3 sequence is CASRTSILGPKGNEQFF. Incomplete CDR3 DNA: TGCGCCAGCAGAACCTCCATACTAGGCCCAAAGGGTAATGAG. The chain joins TRBV5-1 to TRBJ2-1; D perhaps matches TRBD2 (5 bases). The read gets to within 3 residues of the CDR3 end, and the germline J gene fills in the rest. The CDR3 has 17 residues. Germline CDR1 reads SGHRS; CDR2 reads YFSETQ. V lost 5 bases and J lost 7, with 25 bases in between.